This T cell receptor (beta chain) originates from a study of metastatic and nonmetastatic thyroid tumors. This CDR3 comprises 16 residues. The germline V and J ends were trimmed by 5 bases and 8 bases, with 23 bases remaining between them. Germline CDR1 is LGHNT and CDR2 is FRNRAP. TCRdb re-called clones from the PCR reads using MiXCR. Among about 53,000 clones listed, approximately 22% were seen once. This clone has just a few counts. A clone one base away is much larger, so this may be a read error. Until they underwent thyroid surgery, no patient had received any treatment. This clonotype was sampled from a female donor with papillary thyroid cancer or a benign thyroid nodule (not recorded which). Some clones in this sample may be carry-over from other donors' samples. Sequencing was performed on blood. This chain joins TRBV12-5 and TRBJ2-3; D not resolved. The CDR3 loop reads CASGPATGPPKGTQYF. CDR3 nucleotides: TGTGCTAGTGGTCCAGCGACGGGCCCCCCGAAGGGTACGCAGTATTTT. Looking up the rest from reference TRBV12-5 and TRBJ2-3 gives the full variable domain: DARVTQTPRHKVTEMGQEVTMRCQPILGHNTVFWYRQTMMQGLELLAYFRNRAPLDDSGMPKDRFSAEMPDATLATLKIQPSEPRDSAVYFCASGPATGPPKGTQYFGPGTRLTVL.